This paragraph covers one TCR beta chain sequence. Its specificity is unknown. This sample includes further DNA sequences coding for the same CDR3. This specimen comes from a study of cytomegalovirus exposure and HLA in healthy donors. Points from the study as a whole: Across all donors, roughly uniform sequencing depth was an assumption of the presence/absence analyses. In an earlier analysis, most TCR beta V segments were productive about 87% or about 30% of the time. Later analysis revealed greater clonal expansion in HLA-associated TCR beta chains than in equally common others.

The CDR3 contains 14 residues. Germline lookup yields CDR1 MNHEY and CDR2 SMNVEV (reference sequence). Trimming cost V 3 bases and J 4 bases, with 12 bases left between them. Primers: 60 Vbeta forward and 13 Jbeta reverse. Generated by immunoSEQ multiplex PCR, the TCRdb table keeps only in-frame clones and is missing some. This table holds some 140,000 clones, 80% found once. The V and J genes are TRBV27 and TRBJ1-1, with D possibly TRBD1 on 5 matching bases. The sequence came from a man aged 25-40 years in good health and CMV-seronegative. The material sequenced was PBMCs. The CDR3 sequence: CASSLVGGSTEAFF. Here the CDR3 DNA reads TGTGCCAGCAGTTTGGTGGGGGGGAGCACTGAAGCTTTCTTT.